The entry below describes one T cell receptor beta chain. Authors' analysis steps: Estimated nucleated cell counts came from reference gene primer amplification. Method: immunoSEQ multiplex PCR; TCRdb's copy keeps in-frame clones and lacks some. The V and J calls and clone size were taken over from that table, and D and trimming were inferred from the DNA. The sample includes roughly 130,000 clones, roughly 83% seen only once; the top ten take less than 5%. The data were obtained in a study of blood T cell repertoires in COVID-19. Across the study: COVID-19 samples from acute and convalescent phases originated in the United States, Italy and Spain. PBMCs, B-cell-depleted T cells, or T cells were the source of the cDNA or gDNA that made up the material.

A Seattle source enrolled patients during active infection and followed them longitudinally. This receptor was obtained from a woman in her 70s with COVID-19, enrolled during active disease. Material: peripheral blood.

CDR3 coding DNA: TGTGCCAGCAGTTTGGCAGGGGAAAACTCTGGGGCCAACGTCCTGACTTTC. It is translated as CASSLAGENSGANVLTF. The rearrangement links TRBV2 to TRBJ2-6; a weak D match, TRBD1 (6 bases). With 5 bases removed from V and 0 bases from J, the gap between germline ends came to 14 bases. The CDR3 sequence is 17 residues long. Germline CDR1 is SNHLY and CDR2 is FYNNEI.